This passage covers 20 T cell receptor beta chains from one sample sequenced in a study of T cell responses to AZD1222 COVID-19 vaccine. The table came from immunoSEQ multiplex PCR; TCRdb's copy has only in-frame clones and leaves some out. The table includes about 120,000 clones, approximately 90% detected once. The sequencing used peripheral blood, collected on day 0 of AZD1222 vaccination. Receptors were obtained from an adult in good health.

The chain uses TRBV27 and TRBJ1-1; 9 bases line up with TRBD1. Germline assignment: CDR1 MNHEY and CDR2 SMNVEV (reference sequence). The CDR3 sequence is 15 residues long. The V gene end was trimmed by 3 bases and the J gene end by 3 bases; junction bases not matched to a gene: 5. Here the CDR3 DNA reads TGTGCCAGCAGTTTGGCGGGACAGGGATACACTGAAGCTTTCTTT. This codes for CASSLAGQGYTEAFF.

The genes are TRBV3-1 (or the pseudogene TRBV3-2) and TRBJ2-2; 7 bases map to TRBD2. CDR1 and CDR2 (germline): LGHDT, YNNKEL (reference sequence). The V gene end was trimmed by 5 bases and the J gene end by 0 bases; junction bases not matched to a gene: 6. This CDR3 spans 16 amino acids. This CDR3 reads CASSVYSGSNTGELFF. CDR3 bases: TGTGCCAGCAGCGTGTATAGCGGGTCGAACACCGGGGAGCTGTTTTTT.

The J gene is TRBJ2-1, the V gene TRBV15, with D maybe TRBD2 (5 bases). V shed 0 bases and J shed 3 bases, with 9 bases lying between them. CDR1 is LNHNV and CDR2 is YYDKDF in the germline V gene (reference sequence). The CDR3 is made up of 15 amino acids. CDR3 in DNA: TGTGCCACCAGCAGAGAAACGGAGGTCTACAATGAGCAGTTCTTC. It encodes CATSRETEVYNEQFF.

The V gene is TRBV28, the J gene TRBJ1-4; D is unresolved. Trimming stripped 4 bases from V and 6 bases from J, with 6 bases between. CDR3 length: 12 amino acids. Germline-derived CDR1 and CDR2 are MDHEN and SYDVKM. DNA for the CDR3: TGTGCCAGCAGTTCCCAGGATGAAAAACTGTTTTTT. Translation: CASSSQDEKLFF.

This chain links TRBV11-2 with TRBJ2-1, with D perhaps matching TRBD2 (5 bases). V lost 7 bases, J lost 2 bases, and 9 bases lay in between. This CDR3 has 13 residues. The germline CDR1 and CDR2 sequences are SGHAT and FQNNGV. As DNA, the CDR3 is TGTGCCAGCACCCTAGCAGCCTACAATGAGCAGTTCTTC. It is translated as CASTLAAYNEQFF.

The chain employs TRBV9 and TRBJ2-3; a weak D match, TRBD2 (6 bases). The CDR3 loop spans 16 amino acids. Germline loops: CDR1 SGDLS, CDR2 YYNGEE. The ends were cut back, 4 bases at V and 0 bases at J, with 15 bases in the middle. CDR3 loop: CASSLEAGTSTDTQYF. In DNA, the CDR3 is TGTGCCAGCAGCCTAGAGGCGGGGACTAGCACAGATACGCAGTATTTT.

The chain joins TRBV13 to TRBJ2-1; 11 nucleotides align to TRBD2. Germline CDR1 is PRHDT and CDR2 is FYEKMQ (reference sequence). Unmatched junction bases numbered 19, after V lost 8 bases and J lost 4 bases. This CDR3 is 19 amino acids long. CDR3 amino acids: CASALNPPLAGGPYNEQFF. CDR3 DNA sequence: TGTGCCAGCGCTCTCAACCCCCCATTAGCGGGAGGGCCGTACAATGAGCAGTTCTTC.

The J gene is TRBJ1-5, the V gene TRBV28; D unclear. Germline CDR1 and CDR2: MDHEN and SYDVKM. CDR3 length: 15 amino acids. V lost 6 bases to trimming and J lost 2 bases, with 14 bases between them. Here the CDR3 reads CASSRRITGNQPQHF. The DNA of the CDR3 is TGTGCCAGCAGCCGACGGATTACGGGCAATCAGCCCCAGCATTTT.

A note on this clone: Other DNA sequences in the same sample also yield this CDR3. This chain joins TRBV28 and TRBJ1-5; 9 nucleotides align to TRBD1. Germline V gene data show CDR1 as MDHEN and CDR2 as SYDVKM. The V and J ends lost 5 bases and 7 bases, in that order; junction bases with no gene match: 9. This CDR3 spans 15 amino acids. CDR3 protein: CASSLGQGFRQPQHF. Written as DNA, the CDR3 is TGTGCCAGCAGTCTCGGACAGGGGTTTAGGCAGCCCCAGCATTTT.

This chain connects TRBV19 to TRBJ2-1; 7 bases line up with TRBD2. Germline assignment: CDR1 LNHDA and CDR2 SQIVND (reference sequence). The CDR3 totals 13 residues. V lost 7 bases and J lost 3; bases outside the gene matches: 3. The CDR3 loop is CASNSGGYNEQFF. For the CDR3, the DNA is TGTGCCAGTAACTCGGGAGGCTACAATGAGCAGTTCTTC. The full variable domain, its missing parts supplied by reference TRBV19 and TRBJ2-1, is DGGITQSPKYLFRKEGQNVTLSCEQNLNHDAMYWYRQDPGQGLRLIYYSQIVNDFQKGDIAEGYSVSREKKESFPLTVTSAQKNPTAFYLCASNSGGYNEQFFGPGTRLTVL.

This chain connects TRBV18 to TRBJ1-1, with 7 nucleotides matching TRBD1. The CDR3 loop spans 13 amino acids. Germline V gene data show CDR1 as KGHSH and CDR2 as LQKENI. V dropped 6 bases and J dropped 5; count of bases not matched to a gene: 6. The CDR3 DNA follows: TGTGCCAGCTCCCAGGGGGGGCAAACTGAAGCTTTCTTT. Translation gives CASSQGGQTEAFF.

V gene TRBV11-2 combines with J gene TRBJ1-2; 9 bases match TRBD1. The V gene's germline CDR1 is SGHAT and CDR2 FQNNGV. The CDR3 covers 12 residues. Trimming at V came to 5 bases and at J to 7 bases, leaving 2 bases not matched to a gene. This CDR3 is CASSQTGGGYTF. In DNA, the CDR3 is TGTGCCAGCAGCCAGACAGGGGGTGGCTACACCTTC.

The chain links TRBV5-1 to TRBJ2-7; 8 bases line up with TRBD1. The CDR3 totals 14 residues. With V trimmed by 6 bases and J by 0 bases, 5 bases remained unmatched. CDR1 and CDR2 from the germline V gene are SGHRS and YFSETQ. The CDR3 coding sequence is TGCGCCAGCACGGGGACAGGTTCCTCCTACGAGCAGTACTTC. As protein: CASTGTGSSYEQYF. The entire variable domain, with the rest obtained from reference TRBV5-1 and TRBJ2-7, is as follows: KAGVTQTPRYLIKTRGQQVTLSCSPISGHRSVSWYQQTPGQGLQFLFEYFSETQRNKGNFPGRFSGRQFSNSRSEMNVSTLELGDSALYLCASTGTGSSYEQYFGPGTRLTVT.

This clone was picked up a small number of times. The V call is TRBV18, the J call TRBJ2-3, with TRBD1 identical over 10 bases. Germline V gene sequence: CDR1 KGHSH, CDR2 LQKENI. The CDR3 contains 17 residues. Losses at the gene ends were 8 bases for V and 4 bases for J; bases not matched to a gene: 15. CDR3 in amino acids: CASLPDRGLILADTQYF. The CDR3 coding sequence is TGTGCCAGCCTGCCCGACAGGGGGCTGATTTTGGCAGATACGCAGTATTTT.

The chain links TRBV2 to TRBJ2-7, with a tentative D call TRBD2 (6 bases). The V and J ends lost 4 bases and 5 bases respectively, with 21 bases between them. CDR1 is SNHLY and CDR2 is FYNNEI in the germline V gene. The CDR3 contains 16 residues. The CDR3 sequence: CASSGGWWGVQNEQYF. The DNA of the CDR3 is TGTGCCAGCAGTGGGGGTTGGTGGGGGGTCCAGAACGAGCAGTACTTC.

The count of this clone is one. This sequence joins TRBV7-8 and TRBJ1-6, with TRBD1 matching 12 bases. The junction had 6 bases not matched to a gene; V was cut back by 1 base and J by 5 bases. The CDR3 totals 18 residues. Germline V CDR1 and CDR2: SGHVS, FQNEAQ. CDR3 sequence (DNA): TGTGCCAGCAGCTTAGTGGGGACAGGGGGCCAAAATAATTCACCCCTCCACTTT. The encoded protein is CASSLVGTGGQNNSPLHF.

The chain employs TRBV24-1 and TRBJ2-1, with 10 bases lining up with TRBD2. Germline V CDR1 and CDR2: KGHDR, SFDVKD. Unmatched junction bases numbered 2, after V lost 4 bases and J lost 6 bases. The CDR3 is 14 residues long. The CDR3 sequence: CATSDPSGSNEQFF. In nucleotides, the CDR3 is TGTGCCACCAGTGACCCTAGCGGGAGCAATGAGCAGTTCTTC.

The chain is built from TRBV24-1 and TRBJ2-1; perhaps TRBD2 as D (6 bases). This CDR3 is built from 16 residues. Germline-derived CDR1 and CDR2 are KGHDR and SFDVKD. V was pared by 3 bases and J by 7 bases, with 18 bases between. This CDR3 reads CATSDPSPGSGNEQFF. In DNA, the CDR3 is TGTGCCACCAGTGATCCCAGTCCAGGTAGCGGAAATGAGCAGTTCTTC.

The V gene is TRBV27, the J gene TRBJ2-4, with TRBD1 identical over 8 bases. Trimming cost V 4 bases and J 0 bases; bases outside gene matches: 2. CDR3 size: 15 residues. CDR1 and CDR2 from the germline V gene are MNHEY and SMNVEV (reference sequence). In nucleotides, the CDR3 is TGTGCCAGCAGTTGGACAGGGAGAGCCAAAAACATTCAGTACTTC. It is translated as CASSWTGRAKNIQYF.

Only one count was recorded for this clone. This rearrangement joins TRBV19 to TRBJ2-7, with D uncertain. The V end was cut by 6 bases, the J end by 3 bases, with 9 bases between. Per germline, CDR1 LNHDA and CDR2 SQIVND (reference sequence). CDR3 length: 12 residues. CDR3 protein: CASRGSFYEQYF. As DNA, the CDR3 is TGTGCCAGTAGGGGATCTTTCTACGAGCAGTACTTC.